This T cell receptor (beta chain) was obtained from a study of memory CD8 T cells in hepatitis C reinfection. Whole-study results and caveats: Four to six donors were too few for definitive public clonotype conclusions.

This clone has more than one count but fewer than ten. Its target is unknown. The time point here: pre-reinfection, 55 to 20 weeks before reinfection detection. Sorted cells were sequenced directly ex vivo without any in vitro expansion. Total naive CD8 T cells were sorted as viable CD3+ CD8+ CD45RO- cells from two donors. The CDR3 contains 15 residues. The V end was cut by 4 bases, the J end by 3 bases, with 15 bases between. The V gene's germline CDR1 is SEHNR and CDR2 FQNEAQ (reference sequence). TCRdb keeps only in-frame clones here, not all; method: immunoSEQ multiplex PCR. The sample includes tens of thousands of clones, roughly 91% seen only once; the top ten take approximately 1%.

The sequencing input was naive CD8+ T cells sorted from blood. The TCR sequence derives from a young man with hepatitis C virus infection. V is TRBV7-9 and J is TRBJ2-5, with D perhaps TRBD1 (5 bases). This CDR3 is CASSSTEIPKETQYF. For the CDR3, the DNA is TGTGCCAGCAGCTCGACAGAGATACCCAAAGAGACCCAGTACTTC.